One and the same sample provided the 16 T cell receptor beta chains below, sequenced in a study of naive and memory T cell subsets. TCR cDNA received a 3' ligated oligonucleotide that carried a UMI. Four PCR rounds used nested alpha and beta constant region primers plus the SP2 primer. One entry per CDR3 protein results from TCRdb running MiXCR on the 5' RACE reads. This table holds about 48,000 distinct CDR3 sequences, 4.7% found once. Every receptor here comes from a female donor in good health.

The table lists this clonotype with many counts. This chain joins TRBV10-3 and TRBJ1-2; D gene ambiguous. V was trimmed by 0 bases and J by 5 bases, leaving 22 bases between them. Germline CDR1 ENHRY, CDR2 SYGVKD. CDR3 length: 18 amino acids. DNA of the CDR3: TGTGCCATCAGTGAGTCAACAGCACTTATAGGAGGCCGTTATGGCTACACCTTC. This encodes CAISESTALIGGRYGYTF.

This clonotype was recorded many times. The chain couples TRBV2 to TRBJ2-1; TRBD2 agrees at 10 bases. V dropped 6 bases and J dropped 0; count of bases not matched to a gene: 5. CDR1 and CDR2 from the germline V gene are SNHLY and FYNNEI. This CDR3 has 16 residues. Here the CDR3 reads CASSGLADSSYNEQFF. The DNA for the CDR3 is TGTGCCAGCAGCGGACTAGCGGATAGCTCCTACAATGAGCAGTTCTTC. Full variable domain (missing parts from reference TRBV2 and TRBJ2-1): EPEVTQTPSHQVTQMGQEVILRCVPISNHLYFYWYRQILGQKVEFLVSFYNNEISEKSEIFDDQFSVERPDGSNFTLKIRSTKLEDSAMYFCASSGLADSSYNEQFFGPGTRLTVL.

This chain links TRBV25-1 with TRBJ2-7; 9 bases agree with TRBD1. The germline V gene encodes CDR1 MGHDK and CDR2 SYGVNS. The CDR3 loop spans 14 amino acids. V was pared by 1 base and J by 7 bases, with 5 bases of the junction left unmatched. The CDR3 loop is CASSESLQGAEQYF. CDR3 nucleotide sequence: TGTGCCAGCAGTGAATCTTTACAGGGGGCAGAGCAGTACTTC.

Many counts were recorded for this clonotype. The V and J genes are TRBV6-5 and TRBJ2-7; 7 bases match TRBD1. Trimming cost V 6 bases and J 2 bases; bases outside gene matches: 7. CDR1 and CDR2 (germline): MNHEY, SVGAGI. CDR3 length: 14 amino acids. The CDR3 DNA reads as TGTGCCAGCAGCCCCGGGACAGAGGCCTACGAGCAGTACTTC. Translated, it gives CASSPGTEAYEQYF.

This clonotype has ten or more counts. The V and J genes are TRBV27 and TRBJ2-7; 8 positions agree with TRBD2. The junction had 7 bases not matched to a gene; V was cut back by 6 bases and J by 0 bases. The length of the CDR3 is 15 residues. Germline V CDR1 and CDR2: MNHEY, SMNVEV (reference sequence). The CDR3 nucleotides are TGTGCCAGCAGCTTAGCGGGGATAAGCTCCTACGAGCAGTACTTC. Translated, it gives CASSLAGISSYEQYF.

This clonotype was observed a handful of times. The chain combines TRBV30 with TRBJ2-7; 7 nucleotides line up with TRBD1. Trimming at V came to 2 bases and at J to 5 bases, leaving 12 bases not matched to a gene. Germline CDR1 and CDR2: GTSNPN and SVGIG (reference sequence). The CDR3 has 15 amino acids. The CDR3 coding sequence is TGTGCCTGGAGTCCTCCCTTCCAACAGGGGAACGAGCAGTACTTC. It encodes CAWSPPFQQGNEQYF.

Many counts were recorded for this clonotype. This sequence joins TRBV6-1 and TRBJ2-5; 9 bases agree with TRBD2. Germline values: CDR1 MNHNS, CDR2 SASEGT. Losses at the gene ends were 0 bases for V and 4 bases for J; bases not matched to a gene: 9. This CDR3 region has 17 residues. CDR3: CASSEALVVSGRETQYF. DNA of the CDR3: TGTGCCAGCAGTGAAGCGCTGGTAGTTAGCGGGAGAGAGACCCAGTACTTC.

Ten or more counts support this clonotype. The chain carries TRBV7-9 and TRBJ2-7; possible D gene TRBD1, 5 bases. V lost 1 base, J lost 6 bases, and 10 bases lay in between. Germline loops: CDR1 SEHNR, CDR2 FQNEAQ (reference sequence). The CDR3 is 13 amino acids. The CDR3 is CASSLDSGREQYF. The DNA of the CDR3 is TGTGCCAGCAGCTTAGATTCAGGGCGCGAGCAGTACTTC.

The chain couples TRBV19 to TRBJ1-3; D gene unclear. The CDR3 sequence is 12 residues long. The V end was cut by 8 bases, the J end by 4 bases, with 9 bases between. Germline values: CDR1 LNHDA, CDR2 SQIVND (reference sequence). The CDR3 bases are TGTGCCAGTGGAGAGCGGGGAAACACCATATATTTT. Translating it yields CASGERGNTIYF. Complete variable domain (other parts from reference TRBV19 and TRBJ1-3): DGGITQSPKYLFRKEGQNVTLSCEQNLNHDAMYWYRQDPGQGLRLIYYSQIVNDFQKGDIAEGYSVSREKKESFPLTVTSAQKNPTAFYLCASGERGNTIYFGEGSWLTVV.

This clonotype turned up a few times. The chain recombines TRBV7-2 with TRBJ2-1; TRBD1 aligns across 10 bases. Germline values: CDR1 SGHTA, CDR2 FQGNSA. Germline trimming cut 5 bases from V and 3 bases from J; bases unmatched to any gene: 4. This CDR3 is 15 amino acids long. Here the CDR3 DNA reads TGTGCCAGCAGCCGACAGGGGGCTATCTACAATGAGCAGTTCTTC. It yields the protein CASSRQGAIYNEQFF.

The chain joins TRBV29-1 to TRBJ2-2; D might be TRBD2 (6 bases). With 6 bases removed from V and 5 bases from J, the gap between germline ends came to 19 bases. The germline gives CDR1 SQVTM, CDR2 ANQGSEA. This CDR3 contains 15 residues. For the CDR3, the DNA is TGCAGCGTCGAAATCTGGCGGGGACGGACCGGGGAGCTGTTTTTT. It translates to CSVEIWRGRTGELFF.

This clonotype was found a few times. The chain joins TRBV5-1 to TRBJ2-7; 10 bases fit TRBD2. The V segment lost 4 bases and the J segment 3 bases; nucleotides outside the gene matches: 10. The CDR3 loop spans 16 amino acids. Germline V CDR1 and CDR2: SGHRS, YFSETQ. DNA of the CDR3: TGCGCCAGCAGCCCGGGCCCGGGACTAGCGAGCTACGAGCAGTACTTC. It encodes CASSPGPGLASYEQYF.

In its sample, this clonotype was seen many times. CDR3 DNA sequence: TGTGCCAGCAGCCAAGTAGAAAACATTCAGTACTTC. Amino acids: CASSQVENIQYF. The gene calls are TRBV3-1 and TRBJ2-4; D gene ambiguous. CDR1 is LGHDT, CDR2 YNNKEL, per germline (reference sequence). The V end lost 1 base, the J end lost 5 bases, and 3 bases lay between the germline ends. The CDR3 has 12 residues.

At least ten counts were recorded for this clonotype. The J gene is TRBJ2-7, the V gene TRBV29-1, with D perhaps matching TRBD2 (6 bases). Germline lookup yields CDR1 SQVTM and CDR2 ANQGSEA. Trimming cost V 3 bases and J 6 bases, with 15 bases left between them. This CDR3 is 13 amino acids long. CDR3 loop: CSVEPSGLGEQYF. CDR3 DNA: TGCAGCGTTGAGCCCAGCGGGCTCGGCGAGCAGTACTTC.

V usage is TRBV20-1 and J usage is TRBJ2-1; D ambiguous. Germline V CDR1 and CDR2: DFQATT, SNEGSKA (reference sequence). Trimming cost V 3 bases and J 7 bases, with 10 bases left between them. This CDR3 contains 12 residues. CDR3 bases: TGCAGTGCTAGGGGAAGTTGGAATGAGCAGTTCTTC. This codes for CSARGSWNEQFF.

This clonotype was picked up many times. The chain employs TRBV27 and TRBJ2-7; unclear D gene. Germline lookup yields CDR1 MNHEY and CDR2 SMNVEV (reference sequence). This CDR3 region has 13 residues. Trimming removed 8 bases from V and 3 bases from J, with 14 bases in between. CDR3 nucleotides: TGTGCCAGCGCGGCGGCTCAAGTCTACGAGCAGTACTTC. It is translated as CASAAAQVYEQYF.